The present T cell receptor beta chain was sequenced within a study of blood T cell repertoires in COVID-19 (TCRdb year 2020). A note on the overall study: The collaborator samples originated in the United States, Italy and Spain and spanned the acute and convalescent phases of COVID-19. The repertoires were released in a freely available public database intended as a resource for research on the immune response to SARS-CoV-2. HLA class I and class II types, where available, came from metadata supplied by the sample provider rather than from assay-based typing. The prospective study material was composed of cDNA or gDNA derived from T cells, B-cell-depleted T cells, or PBMCs. The dataset comprised deeply sampled blood TCRbeta repertoires from subjects exposed to, actively infected with, or recovered from COVID-19. The sample metadata nearly always contained a de-identified subject ID, COVID-19 status, age in years and sex. The samples were drawn from the first 160 participants of the ongoing ImmuneRACE study and from over a thousand subjects provided by 6 global collaborators.

On this clone: Its binding antigen is unknown. No quality values exist for individual bases; no much larger clone is one base distant.

What the research found in general, with its limitations: The amount of clinical and demographic metadata varied by source and participant and was provided uncurated.

Participants in the prospective study were enrolled through a virtual design, were aged roughly 18 to 95 years, and lived in roughly 24 United States geographic areas. Cohort assignment in the prospective study relied on participant-reported clinical history from a screening survey and a study questionnaire. Recovered participants in ImmuneRACE Cohort 3 were defined by two consecutive negative NP/OP PCR tests, clearance by a healthcare professional, or resolution of symptoms. Each participant in the prospective study had whole blood, serum and a nasopharyngeal or oropharyngeal swab collected by mobile phlebotomists. Prospective study participants could optionally give additional blood draws and questionnaires over an approximately 2-month period. Before DNA extraction, blood samples from the prospective study were shipped at room temperature or frozen. From the cysteine up to the phenylalanine, the CDR3 has a length of 17 residues. Only the CDR3 DNA stays, 51 bases, in frame from base 1. V is cut back by 1 base and J by 4 bases, with 7 bases in the junction unmatched. CDR1 LNHDA and CDR2 SQIVND are derived from the germline V gene (reference sequence).

TCRbeta CDR3 regions were amplified from genomic DNA by means of the immunoSEQ Assay, a bias-controlled multiplex PCR. The authors processed their data as follows. The number of nucleated cells in each sample was estimated from the amplification of reference gene primers within the assay. Sequence reads were collapsed and filtered to measure the absolute abundance of every unique TCRbeta CDR3 rearrangement. Productive Simpson clonality was computed per sample as the square root of Simpson's diversity index over productive rearrangements. The source is immuneACCESS, and TCRdb retained only in-frame sequences with V and J called. Part of the clones is not carried over; for the studies checked, unresolved V genes explain less than half of this, and the remainder is unexplained. That table furnishes V, J and clone size, whereas the DNA furnished D and trimming. In this sample the table shows 250,000 to 350,000 clones, roughly 85% of which occur a single time. The ten largest clones represent approximately 6% of the sample.

What was sequenced was PBMCs or T cells enriched from blood (not recorded which). The clonotype comes from a woman aged 40 to 50 who had recovered from COVID-19. The sequence joins TRBV19 to TRBJ2-3, and 11 junction bases match TRBD2. DNA sequence: TGTGCCAGTAGTATAGTACTGGTACTAGCGGGAGCAGATACGCAGTATTTT. It translates to CASSIVLVLAGADTQYF.